One and the same sample provided the 17 T cell receptor beta chains below, sequenced in a study of Graves' ophthalmopathy and Graves' hyperthyroidism. RNA transcripts yielded amplified TCR beta CDR3 regions. HTBI-primed first-round RT-PCR preceded second-round multiplex PCR. TCRdb itself ran the multiplex PCR reads through MiXCR, one entry per CDR3 protein. The repertoire has around 1,000,000 distinct CDR3 sequences, 35% to 40% of them found once; the top ten carry roughly 11%. Sample: peripheral blood or thyroid tissue (not recorded which). These TCRs come from an adult man with Graves' hyperthyroidism.

This clonotype was counted between two and nine times. The chain uses TRBV9 and TRBJ2-2; 9 bases are a match to TRBD2. CDR3 length equals 16 residues. Germline CDR1 is SGDLS and CDR2 is YYNGEE. V was pared by 0 bases and J by 6 bases, with 6 bases of the junction left unmatched. CDR3 DNA: TGTGCCAGCAGCGTAGGGGGACTAGCCGGTCCCGGGGAGCTGTTTTTT. Residues: CASSVGGLAGPGELFF. Full variable domain (outside the CDR3, taken from reference TRBV9 and TRBJ2-2): DSGVTQTPKHLITATGQRVTLRCSPRSGDLSVYWYQQSLDQGLQFLIQYYNGEERAKGNILERFSAQQFPDLHSELNLSSLELGDSALYFCASSVGGLAGPGELFFGEGSRLTVL.

V is TRBV27 and J is TRBJ1-4; D not resolved. The V end was cut by 9 bases, the J end by 8 bases, with 19 bases between. The CDR3 has 14 amino acids. Germline CDR1 reads MNHEY; CDR2 reads SMNVEV (reference sequence). For the CDR3, the DNA is TGTGCCAGTAGAAGATCCGGGAGGGTGGAAAAACTGTTTTTT. This encodes CASRRSGRVEKLFF.

This chain connects TRBV6-2 or TRBV6-3 to TRBJ2-7; D gene uncertain. Germline CDR1 MNHEY, CDR2 SVGEGT. Trimming took 2 bases from V and 0 from J, leaving 5 bases between them. The CDR3 extends over 13 amino acids. The CDR3 region has the DNA TGTGCCAGCAGTTACACATTCTCCTACGAGCAGTACTTC. Amino acids: CASSYTFSYEQYF.

This clonotype was recorded at least ten times. This rearrangement joins TRBV6-5 to TRBJ2-7; D assignment may be TRBD1 or TRBD2 (5 bases each). The CDR3 is 12 amino acids. Germline loops: CDR1 MNHEY, CDR2 SVGAGI. V lost 8 bases, J lost 2 bases, and 10 bases lay in between. The CDR3 reads CASWDLAYEQYF. CDR3 sequence (DNA): TGTGCCAGCTGGGACCTAGCCTACGAGCAGTACTTC.

The chain recombines TRBV7-3 with TRBJ2-7; 9 bases are shared with TRBD2. The germline CDR1 and CDR2 sequences are SGHTA and FQGTGA. CDR3 length equals 15 residues. Germline trimming cut 6 bases from V and 7 bases from J; bases unmatched to any gene: 13. DNA for the CDR3: TGTGCCAGCAGAATAGGGACTAGCCCCGGGGGGGAGCAGTACTTC. Protein product: CASRIGTSPGGEQYF.

This clonotype appeared many times. The rearrangement joins TRBV7-9 to TRBJ2-7; 7 positions agree with TRBD2. This CDR3 has 15 residues. The ends lost 1 base at V and 2 bases at J; junction bases unmatched: 5. The germline CDR1 and CDR2 sequences are SEHNR and FQNEAQ (reference sequence). DNA of the CDR3: TGTGCCAGCAGCTTAGAGGGAGGGATTACCTACGAGCAGTACTTC. Encoded protein: CASSLEGGITYEQYF.

In its sample, this clonotype was seen a few times. The chain recombines TRBV19 with TRBJ2-2, with TRBD1 matching 9 bases. With 10 bases clipped from V and 1 base from J, the junction kept 10 bases outside the gene matches. Germline V lookup: CDR1 LNHDA, CDR2 SQIVND (reference sequence). The CDR3 contains 16 residues. The CDR3 DNA sequence: TGTGCCACTCACCCGGGACAGGGCAGGAACACCGGGGAGCTGTTTTTT. This gives the protein CATHPGQGRNTGELFF.

This CDR3 reads CASSSGTGGSEQYF. Here the CDR3 DNA reads TGTGCCAGCAGCTCCGGGACAGGGGGGTCCGAGCAGTACTTC. The chain has TRBV7-2 and TRBJ2-7; 11 nucleotides line up with TRBD1. Germline V gene lookup returns CDR1 SGHTA and CDR2 FQGNSA. The CDR3 extends over 14 amino acids. Trimming cost V 4 bases and J 6 bases; bases outside gene matches: 5. Together with reference TRBV7-2 and TRBJ2-7, the CDR3 gives the full variable domain: GAGVSQSPSNKVTEKGKDVELRCDPISGHTALYWYRQSLGQGLEFLIYFQGNSAPDKSGLPSDRFSAERTGGSVSTLTIQRTQQEDSAVYLCASSSGTGGSEQYFGPGTRLTVT.

To note about this clonotype: Germline and junction disagree at one end, which may indicate a read error. V and J are TRBV10-3 and TRBJ2-7, with 7 bases aligning to TRBD2. The CDR3 runs to 15 residues. The germline CDR1 and CDR2 sequences are ENHRY and SYGVKD. This CDR3 is CASSYGGTSSYEQYF. The CDR3 coding sequence is TGTGCCAGCAGTTACGGGGGGACCAGCTCCTACGAGCAGTACTTC.

V and J are TRBV6-2 or TRBV6-3 and TRBJ1-1; D possibly corresponds to TRBD1 (6 bases). The CDR3 spans 18 residues. V dropped 0 bases and J dropped 1 base, with 18 bases sitting between them. Germline lookup yields CDR1 MNHEY and CDR2 SVGEGT. The CDR3 DNA sequence: TGTGCCAGCAGTTACTCGATCAGCGCGGACAGCCCGAACACTGAAGCTTTCTTT. Translating gives CASSYSISADSPNTEAFF.

This clonotype occurred once. The chain couples TRBV7-2 to TRBJ2-5, with 7 bases that match TRBD1. Germline V gene sequence: CDR1 SGHTA, CDR2 FQGNSA. V lost 7 bases, J lost 3 bases, and 8 bases stayed unmatched. The CDR3 extends over 14 amino acids. This CDR3 is CASNRDSWKETQYF. The CDR3 nucleotides read TGTGCCAGCAACCGGGACAGTTGGAAAGAGACCCAGTACTTC.

The CDR3 region has the DNA TGTGCCAGCAGCGTAGCCAAGAACACCGGGGAGCTGTTTTTT. It specifies CASSVAKNTGELFF. J is TRBJ2-2 and V is TRBV9; no firm D call. The CDR3 has 14 residues. The V and J ends lost 0 bases and 1 base respectively, with 4 bases between them. Germline V gene sequence: CDR1 SGDLS, CDR2 YYNGEE.

The chain uses TRBV7-2 and TRBJ2-5, with D tentatively TRBD1 or TRBD2 (6 bases each). CDR3 length: 15 residues. Between the trimmed V and J ends, which lost 0 bases and 5 bases, there was a span of 13 bases. From germline, CDR1 is SGHTA and CDR2 FQGNSA. The CDR3 bases are TGTGCCAGCAGCTTAGCCCCGGGGGCGCGGGAGACCCAGTACTTC. Its protein product is CASSLAPGARETQYF.

This clonotype was recorded a few times. This chain connects TRBV15 to TRBJ2-7, with 9 bases that match TRBD2. The DNA end is more similar to TRBJ2-1, so the J call may be wrong. Germline CDR1 and CDR2: LNHNV and YYDKDF (reference sequence). This CDR3 spans 17 amino acids. This CDR3 reads CATSRAGAGGLDNEQFF. The CDR3 coding sequence is TGTGCCACCAGCAGAGCGGGAGCGGGGGGCTTAGACAATGAGCAGTTCTTC.

This clonotype turned up a few times. This chain uses TRBV6-5 with TRBJ2-7; no firm D call. There are 13 residues in the CDR3. CDR1 MNHEY and CDR2 SVGAGI come from the germline V gene. The V gene lost 2 bases and the J gene lost 0 bases, with 5 bases spanning the gap. CDR3 sequence reads: CASSYDGSYEQYF. CDR3 nucleotide sequence: TGTGCCAGCAGTTACGACGGCTCCTACGAGCAGTACTTC.

Of note for this clonotype: At one of its ends the junction is not consistent with the germline gene, which may arise from a read error. The CDR3 reads CASSSSGANQPQHF. CDR3 coding DNA: TGTGCCAGCAGTTCGTCGGGGGCCAATCAGCCCCAGCATTTT. The chain couples TRBV10-3 to TRBJ1-5; TRBD1 is a possible D gene (6 bases). The CDR3 length is 14 residues. Germline V gene sequence: CDR1 ENHRY, CDR2 SYGVKD.

This chain connects TRBV6-6 to TRBJ2-2; possible D gene TRBD2, 7 bases. Germline CDR1 reads MNHNY; CDR2 reads SVGAGI (reference sequence). The CDR3 consists of 17 residues. Trimming cost V 5 bases and J 3 bases, with 19 bases left between them. CDR3 region: CASSPLTGRGDTGELFF. CDR3 DNA sequence: TGTGCCAGCAGTCCCCTAACAGGGAGGGGTGACACCGGGGAGCTGTTTTTT.